What follows describes a single T cell receptor beta chain. cDNA came from about 0.46 to 1 ug RNA primed by random hexamers. TCRdb fed the immunoSEQ multiplex PCR reads into MiXCR, producing one record per CDR3 protein. The repertoire holds about 130,000 distinct CDR3 sequences, with around 95% as singletons. This sample was included in a study of CD8 T cells in Susac syndrome. The V end lost 4 bases, the J end lost 1 base, and 8 bases lay between the germline ends. This CDR3 comprises 13 residues. The germline gives CDR1 SNHLY, CDR2 FYNNEI. Input material: CD8+ T cells from PBMCs. The rearrangement joins TRBV2 to TRBJ2-7; a weak D match, TRBD1 (6 bases). The source is a human donor with Susac syndrome. Here the CDR3 reads CASSGTVSYEQYF. CDR3 coding DNA: TGTGCCAGCAGTGGGACAGTATCCTACGAGCAGTACTTC.